The rows below give T cell receptor beta chains drawn from one sample of a study of shared clonotypes between healthy human individuals. Here immunoSEQ multiplex PCR was the method, and the copy in TCRdb shows in-frame clones only, minus some. The profile shows hundreds of thousands of clones, about 95% of them singletons. What was sequenced was naive CD8+ T cells sorted from blood. The receptor source for this set is a woman under 40 in good health. Both conserved end residues are part of each CDR3. D genes are given only for firm matches. Where a row states a size, it is once, few, many or the class of an expanded clone; other rows omit it.

>.|.|TRBJ2-1|TRBV19
TGTGCCAGTAGGAGTGGGTACAATGAGCAGTTCTTC
CASRSGYNEQFF
>few|.|TRBJ2-3|TRBV7-9
TGTGCCAGCAGCCCGAGCACAGATACGCAGTATTTT
CASSPSTDTQYF
>.|.|TRBJ2-7|TRBV28
TGTGCCAGCAGCCGAACAGGGCCACAGGAGCAGTACTTC
CASSRTGPQEQYF
>.|.|TRBJ2-3|TRBV12-5
TGTGCTAGTGGTTTGGGGGCAGGGGCCCTAGATACGCAGTATTTT
CASGLGAGALDTQYF
>.|.|TRBJ1-1|TRBV5-6
TGTGCCAGCAGCCCAATAGACAGTACCAACACTGAAGCTTTCTTT
CASSPIDSTNTEAFF
>.|.|TRBJ1-2|TRBV27
TGTGCCAGCAGTTTATCGAGCGGGGCTCCTAACTATGGCTACACCTTC
CASSLSSGAPNYGYTF
>.|TRBD1|TRBJ1-1|TRBV13
TGTGCCAGCAGCTCCGGCCCGGGACAGGGGGCCACTGAAGCTTTCTTT
CASSSGPGQGATEAFF
>.|.|TRBJ2-5|TRBV28
TGTGCCAGCAGTCCCAGGCCCCGGACGGAGACCCAGTACTTC
CASSPRPRTETQYF
>.|.|TRBJ1-5|TRBV10-3
TGTGCCATCAGTAACAGGGACGCCAATCAGCCCCAGCATTTT
CAISNRDANQPQHF
>.|TRBD2|TRBJ2-1|TRBV5-1
TGCGCCAGCAGCTTGTGGCTAGCGGGAAACAATGAGCAGTTCTTC
CASSLWLAGNNEQFF
>.|.|TRBJ1-5|TRBV27
TGTGCCAGCAGTTGGGGGATCAATCAGCCCCAGCATTTT
CASSWGINQPQHF
>.|.|TRBJ2-1|TRBV19
TGTGCCAGTAGTATCGCGACCTACAATGAGCAGTTCTTC
CASSIATYNEQFF
>.|TRBD2|TRBJ2-3|TRBV28
TGTGCCAGCAGTTTACCGGGACTAGTGACTACAGATACGCAGTATTTT
CASSLPGLVTTDTQYF
>.|.|TRBJ2-7|TRBV7-9
TGTGCCAGCAGCTTAGGGGGCCCCTACGAGCAGTACTTC
CASSLGGPYEQYF
>.|TRBD1|TRBJ1-4|TRBV9
TGTGCCAGCAGCCAACAGGGGATGGGGAATGAAAAACTGTTTTTT
CASSQQGMGNEKLFF
>.|.|TRBJ2-5|TRBV5-4
TGTGCCAGCAGCTTGGACAGACAACCCCCAGAGACCCAGTACTTC
CASSLDRQPPETQYF
>.|.|TRBJ1-1|TRBV5-4
TGTGCCAGCAGCCTTGACCCGGAGGTCCCTGAAGCTTTCTTT
CASSLDPEVPEAFF
>.|.|TRBJ2-6|TRBV4-1
TGCGCCAGCAGCCAAGCACAGGTAACTGGGGCCAACGTCCTGACTTTC
CASSQAQVTGANVLTF
>.|TRBD1|TRBJ2-1|TRBV25-1
TGTGCCAGCGGCGGACAGGGGGTAAATGAGCAGTTCTTC
CASGGQGVNEQFF
>.|.|TRBJ2-7|TRBV7-9
TGTGCCAGCAGCCCGTTTCAGGGATCCAACGAGCAGTACTTC
CASSPFQGSNEQYF
>.|.|TRBJ2-7|TRBV6-1
TGTGCCAGCAGTGAAGACGAGTCGGGACCGAACTCCTACGAGCAGTACTTC
CASSEDESGPNSYEQYF
>.|.|TRBJ2-3|TRBV7-2
TGTGCCAGCAGCTTTATCACAGATACGCAGTATTTT
CASSFITDTQYF
>once|.|TRBJ2-6|TRBV28
TGTGCCAGCAGTTCAGGGGCTGGGGCCAACGTCCTGACTTTC
CASSSGAGANVLTF